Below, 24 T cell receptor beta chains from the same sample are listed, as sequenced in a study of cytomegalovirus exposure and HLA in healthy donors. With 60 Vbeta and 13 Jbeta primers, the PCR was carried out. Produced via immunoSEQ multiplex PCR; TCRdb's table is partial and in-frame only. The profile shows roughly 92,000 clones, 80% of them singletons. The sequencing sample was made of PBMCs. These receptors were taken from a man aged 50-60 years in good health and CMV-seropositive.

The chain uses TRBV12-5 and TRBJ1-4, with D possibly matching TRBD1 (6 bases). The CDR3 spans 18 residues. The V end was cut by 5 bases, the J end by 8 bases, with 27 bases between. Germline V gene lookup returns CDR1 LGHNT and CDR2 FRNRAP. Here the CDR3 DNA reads TGTGCTAGTGGTGCCCCAGGGGCCGGCAGAGCGGGAGGGGAAAAACTGTTTTTT. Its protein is CASGAPGAGRAGGEKLFF.

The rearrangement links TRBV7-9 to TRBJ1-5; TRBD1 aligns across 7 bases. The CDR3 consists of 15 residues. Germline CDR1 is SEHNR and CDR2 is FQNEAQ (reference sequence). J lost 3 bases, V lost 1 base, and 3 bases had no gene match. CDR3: CASSLGTGANQPQHF. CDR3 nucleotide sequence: TGTGCCAGCAGCTTAGGGACAGGCGCCAATCAGCCCCAGCATTTT.

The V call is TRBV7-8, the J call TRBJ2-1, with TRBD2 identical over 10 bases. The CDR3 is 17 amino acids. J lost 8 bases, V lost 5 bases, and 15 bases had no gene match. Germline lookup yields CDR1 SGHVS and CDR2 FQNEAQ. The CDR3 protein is CASSPEIPGLARDEQFF. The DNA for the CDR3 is TGTGCCAGCAGCCCAGAAATACCGGGACTAGCGCGCGATGAGCAGTTCTTC.

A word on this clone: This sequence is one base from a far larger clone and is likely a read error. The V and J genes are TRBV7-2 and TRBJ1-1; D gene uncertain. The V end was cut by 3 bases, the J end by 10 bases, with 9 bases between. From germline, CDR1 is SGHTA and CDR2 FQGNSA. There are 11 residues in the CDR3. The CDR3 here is CASSLNGGAFF. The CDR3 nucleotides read TGTGCCAGCAGCTTGAACGGAGGAGCTTTCTTT. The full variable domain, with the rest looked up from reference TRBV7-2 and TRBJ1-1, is GAGVSQSPSNKVTEKGKDVELRCDPISGHTALYWYRQSLGQGLEFLIYFQGNSAPDKSGLPSDRFSAERTGGSVSTLTIQRTQQEDSAVYLCASSLNGGAFFGQGTRLTVV.

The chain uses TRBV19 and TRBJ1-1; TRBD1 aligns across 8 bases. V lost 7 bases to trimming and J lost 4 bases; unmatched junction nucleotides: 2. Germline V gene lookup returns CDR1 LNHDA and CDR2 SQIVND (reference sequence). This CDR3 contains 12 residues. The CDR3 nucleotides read TGTGCCAGTATGGACAGGGTCACTGAAGCTTTCTTT. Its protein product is CASMDRVTEAFF. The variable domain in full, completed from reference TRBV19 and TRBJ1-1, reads DGGITQSPKYLFRKEGQNVTLSCEQNLNHDAMYWYRQDPGQGLRLIYYSQIVNDFQKGDIAEGYSVSREKKESFPLTVTSAQKNPTAFYLCASMDRVTEAFFGQGTRLTVV.

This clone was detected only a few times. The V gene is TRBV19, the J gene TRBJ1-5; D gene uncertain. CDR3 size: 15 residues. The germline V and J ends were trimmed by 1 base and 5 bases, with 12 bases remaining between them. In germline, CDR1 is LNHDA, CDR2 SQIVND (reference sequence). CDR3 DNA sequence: TGTGCCAGTAGTATAGCAGGCAGGCTTGATCAGCCCCAGCATTTT. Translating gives CASSIAGRLDQPQHF.

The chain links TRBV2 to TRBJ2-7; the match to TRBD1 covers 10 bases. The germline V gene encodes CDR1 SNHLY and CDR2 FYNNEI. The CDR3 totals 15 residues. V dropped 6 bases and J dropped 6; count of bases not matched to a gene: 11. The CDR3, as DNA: TGTGCCAGCAGAAGGGACAGGGGCCAGGGTAGCGAGCAGTACTTC. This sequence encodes CASRRDRGQGSEQYF.

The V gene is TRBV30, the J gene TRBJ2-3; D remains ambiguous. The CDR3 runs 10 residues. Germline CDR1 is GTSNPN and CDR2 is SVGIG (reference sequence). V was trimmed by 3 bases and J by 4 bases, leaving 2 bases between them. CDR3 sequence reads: CAWSADTQYF. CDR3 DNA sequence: TGTGCCTGGAGCGCAGATACGCAGTATTTT.

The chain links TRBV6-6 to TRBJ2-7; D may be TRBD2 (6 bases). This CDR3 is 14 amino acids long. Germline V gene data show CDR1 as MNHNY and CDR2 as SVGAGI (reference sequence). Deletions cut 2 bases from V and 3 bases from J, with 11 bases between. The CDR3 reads CASSYRGRRYEQYF. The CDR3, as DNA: TGTGCCAGCAGTTACCGTGGGAGGCGCTACGAGCAGTACTTC.

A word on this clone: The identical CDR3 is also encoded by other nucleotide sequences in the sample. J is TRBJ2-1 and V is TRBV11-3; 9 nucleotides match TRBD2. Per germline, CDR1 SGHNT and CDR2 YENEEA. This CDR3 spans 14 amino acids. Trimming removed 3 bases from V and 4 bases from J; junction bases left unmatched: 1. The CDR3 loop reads CASSLAGGYNEQFF. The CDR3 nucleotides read TGTGCCAGCAGCTTGGCGGGGGGGTACAATGAGCAGTTCTTC.

In DNA form, the CDR3 reads TGTGCCAGCAGCCCCCGAAGCGGGCTTCGCTCCTACAATGAGCAGTTCTTC. Its protein is CASSPRSGLRSYNEQFF. This chain links TRBV5-6 with TRBJ2-1; D is possibly TRBD2 (6 bases). V shed 4 bases and J shed 0 bases, with 17 bases lying between them. Per germline, CDR1 SGHDT and CDR2 YYEEEE. The CDR3 extends over 17 amino acids.

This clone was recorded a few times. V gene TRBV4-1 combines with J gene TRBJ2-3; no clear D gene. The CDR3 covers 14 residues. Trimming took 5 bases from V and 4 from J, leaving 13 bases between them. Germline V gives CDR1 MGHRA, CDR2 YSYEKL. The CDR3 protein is CASSDENTADTQYF. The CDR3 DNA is TGCGCCAGCAGCGACGAAAATACAGCAGATACGCAGTATTTT.

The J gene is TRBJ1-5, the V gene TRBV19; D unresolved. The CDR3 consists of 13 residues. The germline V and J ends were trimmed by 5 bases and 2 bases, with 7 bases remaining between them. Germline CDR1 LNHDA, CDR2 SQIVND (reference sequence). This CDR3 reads CASSFSRNQPQHF. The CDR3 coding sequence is TGTGCCAGTAGTTTCTCCCGCAATCAGCCCCAGCATTTT.

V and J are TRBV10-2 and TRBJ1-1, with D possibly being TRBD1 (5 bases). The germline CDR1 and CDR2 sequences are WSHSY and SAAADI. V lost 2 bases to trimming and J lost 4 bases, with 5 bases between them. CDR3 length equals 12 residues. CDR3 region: CASSEGATEAFF. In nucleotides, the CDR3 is TGCGCCAGCAGTGAGGGGGCCACTGAAGCTTTCTTT.

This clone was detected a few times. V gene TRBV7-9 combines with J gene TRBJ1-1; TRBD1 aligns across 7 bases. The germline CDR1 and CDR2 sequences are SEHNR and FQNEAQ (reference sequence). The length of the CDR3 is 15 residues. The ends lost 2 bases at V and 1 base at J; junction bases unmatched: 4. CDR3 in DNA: TGTGCCAGCAGCTTATCGGCAGGGGGGAACACTGAAGCTTTCTTT. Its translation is CASSLSAGGNTEAFF.

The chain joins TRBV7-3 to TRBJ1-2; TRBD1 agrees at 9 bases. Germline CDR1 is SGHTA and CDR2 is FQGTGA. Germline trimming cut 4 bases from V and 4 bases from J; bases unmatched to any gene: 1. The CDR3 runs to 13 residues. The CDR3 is CASSSDRGYGYTF. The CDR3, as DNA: TGTGCCAGCAGCTCGGACAGGGGCTATGGCTACACCTTC.

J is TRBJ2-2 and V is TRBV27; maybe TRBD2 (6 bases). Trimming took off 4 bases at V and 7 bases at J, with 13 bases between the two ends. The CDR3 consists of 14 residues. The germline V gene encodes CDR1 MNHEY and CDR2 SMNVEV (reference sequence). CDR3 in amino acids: CASSWASDVGELFF. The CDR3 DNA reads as TGTGCCAGCAGTTGGGCTAGCGATGTCGGGGAGCTGTTTTTT.

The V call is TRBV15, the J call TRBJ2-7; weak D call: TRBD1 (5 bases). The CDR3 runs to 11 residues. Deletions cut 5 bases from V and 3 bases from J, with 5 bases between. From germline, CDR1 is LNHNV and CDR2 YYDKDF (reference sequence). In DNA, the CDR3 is TGTGCCACCAGCGACAGCTACGAGCAGTACTTC. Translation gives CATSDSYEQYF.

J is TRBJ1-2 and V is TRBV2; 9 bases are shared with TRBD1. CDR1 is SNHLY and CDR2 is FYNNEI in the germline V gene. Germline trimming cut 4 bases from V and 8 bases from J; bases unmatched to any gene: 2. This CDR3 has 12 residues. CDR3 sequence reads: CASSGTGDGYTF. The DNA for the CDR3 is TGTGCCAGCAGTGGGACAGGGGACGGCTACACCTTC.

The CDR3 is CASSQVLYNEQFF. In nucleotides, the CDR3 is TGCGCCAGCAGCCAAGTCCTATACAATGAGCAGTTCTTC. The rearrangement joins TRBV4-3 to TRBJ2-1; D not certain. The CDR3 is made up of 13 amino acids. V lost 1 base and J lost 4, with 5 bases in between. Germline V CDR1 and CDR2: LGHNA, YSLEER.

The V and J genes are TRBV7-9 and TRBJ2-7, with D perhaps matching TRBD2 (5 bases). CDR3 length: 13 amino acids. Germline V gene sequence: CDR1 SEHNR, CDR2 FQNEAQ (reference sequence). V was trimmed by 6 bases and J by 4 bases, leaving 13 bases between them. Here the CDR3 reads CASRDGLQYEQYF. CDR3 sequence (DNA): TGTGCCAGCAGGGACGGACTCCAGTACGAGCAGTACTTC.

The CDR3 coding sequence is TGTGCCAGCAGCTTTGGCCTAGCGGGAGCCTACAATGAGCAGTTCTTC. Protein: CASSFGLAGAYNEQFF. This chain uses TRBV5-4 with TRBJ2-1, with 10 positions matching TRBD2. The CDR3 is 16 residues long. Germline lookup yields CDR1 SGHNT and CDR2 YYREEE (reference sequence). Trimming cost V 2 bases and J 2 bases; bases outside gene matches: 4.

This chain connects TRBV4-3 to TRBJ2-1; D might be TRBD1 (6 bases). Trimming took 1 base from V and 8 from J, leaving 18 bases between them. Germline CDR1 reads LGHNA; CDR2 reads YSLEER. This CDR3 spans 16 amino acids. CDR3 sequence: CASSQANERPGDEQFF. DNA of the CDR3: TGCGCCAGCAGCCAAGCAAACGAGCGACCAGGGGATGAGCAGTTCTTC.

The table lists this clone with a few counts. The CDR3 DNA reads as TGTGCCAGCAGGCTAACAGGGAGGGATGAAAAACTGTTTTTT. This codes for CASRLTGRDEKLFF. The chain joins TRBV28 to TRBJ1-4, with a tentative D call TRBD1 (6 bases). The CDR3 loop spans 14 amino acids. The germline V gene has CDR1 MDHEN and CDR2 SYDVKM. Trimming left V 6 bases short and J 6 bases short, with 14 bases between.